These T cell receptor beta chains were read from a single sample in a study of T cells after yellow fever vaccination. One entry per CDR3 protein, called by TCRdb with MiXCR from the 5' RACE reads. The data contain about 630,000 distinct CDR3 sequences, around 12% of them seen just once; the ten biggest clones take up more than 13%. Source: PBMCs, taken on the day of the yellow fever booster vaccination. The receptors shown here come from a man aged 25 to 45 who received the YFV17D yellow fever vaccine. The CDR3 runs from the conserved cysteine through the conserved F or W. Each record gives: CDR3 DNA, CDR3 protein, V gene, clone size, J gene, D gene. D genes are given only for firm matches. Size tells how often a clone was seen (once, few, many) or the class of an expanded clone, and some rows leave it out.

CDR3 DNA: TGTGCCACCCAGGGTCGTTGGTCCTACGAGCAGTACTTC
CDR3 protein: CATQGRWSYEQYF
V gene: TRBV6-1
clone size: few
J gene: TRBJ2-7
D gene: NA

CDR3 DNA: TGTGCCAGCAGCGTAGCTTTAGCGGGAGGAGGGGGGTGGGGCAATGAGCAGTTCTTC
CDR3 protein: CASSVALAGGGGWGNEQFF
V gene: TRBV9
clone size: few
J gene: TRBJ2-1
D gene: TRBD2

CDR3 DNA: TGTGCCAGCAGTTACCCGAGCGGGACGGGTTGGGGAGAGCAGTTCTTC
CDR3 protein: CASSYPSGTGWGEQFF
V gene: TRBV6-5
clone size: NA
J gene: TRBJ2-1
D gene: TRBD2

CDR3 DNA: TGTGCCAGCAGCCCCGCGGACAGGGTCAAGGCCGGGGAGCTGTTTTTT
CDR3 protein: CASSPADRVKAGELFF
V gene: TRBV6-2/TRBV6-3
clone size: NA
J gene: TRBJ2-2
D gene: TRBD1

CDR3 DNA: TGTGCCAGTAGTACCCGCAGCCAAGGGAGGACCGGGGAGCTGTTTTTT
CDR3 protein: CASSTRSQGRTGELFF
V gene: TRBV19
clone size: NA
J gene: TRBJ2-2
D gene: NA

CDR3 DNA: TGTGCCAGCACCGACCGGGACAGGTGGGGCGAGACCCAGTACTTC
CDR3 protein: CASTDRDRWGETQYF
V gene: TRBV6-2/TRBV6-3
clone size: once
J gene: TRBJ2-5
D gene: TRBD1

CDR3 DNA: TGTGCCAGCAGTTACCGTGGACAGGGTACGGGATCACCCCTCCACTTT
CDR3 protein: CASSYRGQGTGSPLHF
V gene: TRBV6-2/TRBV6-3
clone size: few
J gene: TRBJ1-6
D gene: TRBD1

CDR3 DNA: TGCGCCAGCAGCTTCGCGGCGGCGGGGAGCTCCTACAATGAGCAGTTCTTC
CDR3 protein: CASSFAAAGSSYNEQFF
V gene: TRBV5-1
clone size: few
J gene: TRBJ2-1
D gene: NA

CDR3 DNA: TGTGCCAGCAGTACCGGACAGGGGGGACTGAAAGCTTTCTTT
CDR3 protein: CASSTGQGGLKAFF
V gene: TRBV6-1
clone size: few
J gene: TRBJ1-1
D gene: TRBD1

CDR3 DNA: TGTGCCAGCAGCCTTTCAGACTTCGCAACTAATGAAAAACTGTTTTTT
CDR3 protein: CASSLSDFATNEKLFF
V gene: TRBV5-6
clone size: few
J gene: TRBJ1-4
D gene: NA

CDR3 DNA: TGCGCCAGCAGCCAAGTTGGTGCCAGCATAGCCAAAAACATTCAGTACTTC
CDR3 protein: CASSQVGASIAKNIQYF
V gene: TRBV4-3
clone size: few
J gene: TRBJ2-4
D gene: NA

CDR3 DNA: TGTGCCAGCAGCTTACAGTCGGGGGGGGCAGATACGCAGTATTTT
CDR3 protein: CASSLQSGGADTQYF
V gene: TRBV7-2
clone size: many
J gene: TRBJ2-3
D gene: TRBD2

CDR3 DNA: TGTGCCAGCAGTTACGCGGGGGGACAGGGTCAAGAGACCCAGTACTTC
CDR3 protein: CASSYAGGQGQETQYF
V gene: TRBV6-5
clone size: NA
J gene: TRBJ2-5
D gene: NA

CDR3 DNA: TGTGCCAGCAGTCCCCGAGGAGGATTGGGTGAAAAACTGTTTTTT
CDR3 protein: CASSPRGGLGEKLFF
V gene: TRBV27
clone size: NA
J gene: TRBJ1-4
D gene: NA

CDR3 DNA: TGTGCCAGCAGGCGACTAGCGGCCGAGCAGTACTTC
CDR3 protein: CASRRLAAEQYF
V gene: TRBV28
clone size: few
J gene: TRBJ2-7
D gene: TRBD2

CDR3 DNA: TGTGCCAGCAGCGAGTGGACTAGCACAGATACGCAGTATTTT
CDR3 protein: CASSEWTSTDTQYF
V gene: TRBV7-2
clone size: few
J gene: TRBJ2-3
D gene: NA

CDR3 DNA: TGCAGTGCTCCTCTGGGACTAGCGGGAGAGGGGGATTACGAGCAGTACTTC
CDR3 protein: CSAPLGLAGEGDYEQYF
V gene: TRBV20-1
clone size: few
J gene: TRBJ2-7
D gene: TRBD2

CDR3 DNA: TGTGCCAGCAGCAGTCGGGACGCGACCTACAATGAGCAGTTCTTC
CDR3 protein: CASSSRDATYNEQFF
V gene: TRBV14
clone size: few
J gene: TRBJ2-1
D gene: NA

CDR3 DNA: TGCAGTGCTACACCCCGGATCAAAGGCGGGGAGCTGTTTTTT
CDR3 protein: CSATPRIKGGELFF
V gene: TRBV20-1
clone size: few
J gene: TRBJ2-2
D gene: NA

CDR3 DNA: TGTGCCAGCAGTTCGGACGGAACCTTCAATGGCTACACCTTC
CDR3 protein: CASSSDGTFNGYTF
V gene: TRBV6-2/TRBV6-3
clone size: NA
J gene: TRBJ1-2
D gene: NA

CDR3 DNA: TGTGCCAGCAGTTATAGATGGGACCGACTACTGAACACTGAAGCTTTCTTT
CDR3 protein: CASSYRWDRLLNTEAFF
V gene: TRBV6-5
clone size: NA
J gene: TRBJ1-1
D gene: NA

CDR3 DNA: TGTGCCAGCAGCCACCGGAGTAACTCTGGGGCCAACGTCCTGACTTTC
CDR3 protein: CASSHRSNSGANVLTF
V gene: TRBV3-1
clone size: NA
J gene: TRBJ2-6
D gene: NA

CDR3 DNA: TGCAGTGCAACGGACAGACAAGAGACCCAGTACTTC
CDR3 protein: CSATDRQETQYF
V gene: TRBV20-1
clone size: NA
J gene: TRBJ2-5
D gene: NA

CDR3 DNA: TGTGCCTGCAGCCGGCGGACAGAAGAATCCTCACCCCTCCACTTT
CDR3 protein: CACSRRTEESSPLHF
V gene: TRBV7-4
clone size: NA
J gene: TRBJ1-6
D gene: NA

CDR3 DNA: TGTGCCAGCAGCTTCGGAGGAGGGTTGAATGAGCAGTTCTTC
CDR3 protein: CASSFGGGLNEQFF
V gene: TRBV7-9
clone size: many
J gene: TRBJ2-1
D gene: NA

CDR3 DNA: TGTGCCAGCAGCCCTCGGGGGCGAGATTCACCCCTCCACTTT
CDR3 protein: CASSPRGRDSPLHF
V gene: TRBV7-2
clone size: many
J gene: TRBJ1-6
D gene: NA

CDR3 DNA: TGTGCCAGCAGCGCCGGGACAGGGGGCGCCGAGTTTACGACGCAGTATTTT
CDR3 protein: CASSAGTGGAEFTTQYF
V gene: TRBV9
clone size: NA
J gene: TRBJ2-3
D gene: TRBD1

CDR3 DNA: TGTGCCACCAGCAGAGATCGAGGGGTGGAGCAGTACTTC
CDR3 protein: CATSRDRGVEQYF
V gene: TRBV15
clone size: many
J gene: TRBJ2-7
D gene: NA

CDR3 DNA: TGTGCCAGCTCACCAGGGGTACGGGATCAGCCCCAGCATTTT
CDR3 protein: CASSPGVRDQPQHF
V gene: TRBV18
clone size: NA
J gene: TRBJ1-5
D gene: NA

CDR3 DNA: TGTGCCACCAGTGATTTGCCCAGGGCCGCCGGGGAGCTGTTTTTT
CDR3 protein: CATSDLPRAAGELFF
V gene: TRBV24-1
clone size: few
J gene: TRBJ2-2
D gene: NA

CDR3 DNA: TGCAGCTGGGAGGCTAGCACAGATACGCAGTATTTT
CDR3 protein: CSWEASTDTQYF
V gene: TRBV29-1
clone size: many
J gene: TRBJ2-3
D gene: NA

CDR3 DNA: TGTGCCAGCAGTCAACGAGGGACTAGCGGGACCCCCCTCGAGCAGTACTTC
CDR3 protein: CASSQRGTSGTPLEQYF
V gene: TRBV6-2/TRBV6-3
clone size: NA
J gene: TRBJ2-7
D gene: TRBD2

CDR3 DNA: TGTGCCACCAGTAGAATCACTAGCAACATCAATGAGCAGTTCTTC
CDR3 protein: CATSRITSNINEQFF
V gene: TRBV24-1
clone size: few
J gene: TRBJ2-1
D gene: NA

CDR3 DNA: TGTGCAAGTCGCTTCTGGGACAAATCGGGAAATGAGGAGCAGTACTTC
CDR3 protein: CASRFWDKSGNEEQYF
V gene: TRBV12-2
clone size: NA
J gene: TRBJ2-7
D gene: NA

CDR3 DNA: TGCAGTGCTACGCTCCTGGGACAGGGGAACATTCAGTACTTC
CDR3 protein: CSATLLGQGNIQYF
V gene: TRBV20-1
clone size: few
J gene: TRBJ2-4
D gene: TRBD1

CDR3 DNA: TGTGCCAGCAGAAGGCCGGGGGACATTCAGTACTTC
CDR3 protein: CASRRPGDIQYF
V gene: TRBV5-6
clone size: NA
J gene: TRBJ2-4
D gene: NA

CDR3 DNA: TGCAGTGCGAACAGGGAAAATCAGCCCCAGCATTTT
CDR3 protein: CSANRENQPQHF
V gene: TRBV20-1
clone size: NA
J gene: TRBJ1-5
D gene: NA

CDR3 DNA: TGTGCCAGCAGTTTATCAGTTTCCTCTGGAAACACCATATATTTT
CDR3 protein: CASSLSVSSGNTIYF
V gene: TRBV28
clone size: NA
J gene: TRBJ1-3
D gene: NA

CDR3 DNA: TGTGCCAGTAGCAAAGGACTGAATCAGCCCCAGCATTTT
CDR3 protein: CASSKGLNQPQHF
V gene: TRBV19
clone size: NA
J gene: TRBJ1-5
D gene: NA

CDR3 DNA: TGTGCCAGCAGCTTGGGGGGACAGCGTCCCGCGAACACCGGGGAGCTGTTTTTT
CDR3 protein: CASSLGGQRPANTGELFF
V gene: TRBV5-4
clone size: NA
J gene: TRBJ2-2
D gene: TRBD1

CDR3 DNA: TGTGCCAGCAGCGTAGGTGCGGGACCCTACAATGAGCAGTTCTTC
CDR3 protein: CASSVGAGPYNEQFF
V gene: TRBV9
clone size: few
J gene: TRBJ2-1
D gene: NA

CDR3 DNA: TGCGCCAGCACGCCGGGGGGGACTAGCGGTTACAATGAGCAGTTCTTC
CDR3 protein: CASTPGGTSGYNEQFF
V gene: TRBV5-1
clone size: few
J gene: TRBJ2-1
D gene: TRBD2

CDR3 DNA: TGTGCCAGCAGGAGTGGCTCTTACTCCTACGAGCAGTACTTC
CDR3 protein: CASRSGSYSYEQYF
V gene: TRBV11-2
clone size: NA
J gene: TRBJ2-7
D gene: NA

CDR3 DNA: TGTGCCAGCAGCGCGTGGGGGGCCGGGGAGCTGTTTTTT
CDR3 protein: CASSAWGAGELFF
V gene: TRBV28
clone size: few
J gene: TRBJ2-2
D gene: NA

CDR3 DNA: TGCGCCAGCAGCTCCGGACTAGCGGGGTCCACCGGGGAGCTGTTTTTT
CDR3 protein: CASSSGLAGSTGELFF
V gene: TRBV5-1
clone size: many
J gene: TRBJ2-2
D gene: TRBD2

CDR3 DNA: TGCAGTCTCAGCAGCGGGAGCGGGAATACGCAGTATTTT
CDR3 protein: CSLSSGSGNTQYF
V gene: TRBV20-1
clone size: NA
J gene: TRBJ2-3
D gene: TRBD2

CDR3 DNA: TGTGCCAGCAGCCTGGGGACAGAGGCTAACTATGGCTACACCTTC
CDR3 protein: CASSLGTEANYGYTF
V gene: TRBV3-1
clone size: few
J gene: TRBJ1-2
D gene: TRBD1

CDR3 DNA: TGTGCCAGCAGTTCAGGGACGGGTCCTGAGCAGTACTTC
CDR3 protein: CASSSGTGPEQYF
V gene: TRBV12-3/TRBV12-4
clone size: few
J gene: TRBJ2-7
D gene: NA

CDR3 DNA: TGTGCCAGCAGCTTCACGGGTTACTCCTACAATGAGCAGTTCTTC
CDR3 protein: CASSFTGYSYNEQFF
V gene: TRBV7-2
clone size: NA
J gene: TRBJ2-1
D gene: NA

CDR3 DNA: TGTGCCACCAGCAGAGATCTGTACGGGACAGATACGCAGTATTTT
CDR3 protein: CATSRDLYGTDTQYF
V gene: TRBV15
clone size: NA
J gene: TRBJ2-3
D gene: NA

CDR3 DNA: TGTGCCAGCAGTGATAATGGCTACACCTTC
CDR3 protein: CASSDNGYTF
V gene: TRBV6-6
clone size: NA
J gene: TRBJ1-2
D gene: NA

CDR3 DNA: TGTGCCAGCAGTCCCGCCCAGAACACTGAAGCTTTCTTT
CDR3 protein: CASSPAQNTEAFF
V gene: TRBV12-3/TRBV12-4
clone size: many
J gene: TRBJ1-1
D gene: NA

CDR3 DNA: TGCGCCAGCAGCGGAACTGGGACTAGCGGCGAGACCCAGTACTTC
CDR3 protein: CASSGTGTSGETQYF
V gene: TRBV5-1
clone size: NA
J gene: TRBJ2-5
D gene: TRBD2